This T cell receptor beta chain was retrieved from a study of monozygotic twins with inflammatory bowel disease. Study findings and constraints: Especially with disease activity, IBD patients shared fewer clonotypes with others than healthy twins did. Among the T cells, different subtypes could not be distinguished.

The germline CDR1 and CDR2 sequences are DFQATT and SNEGSKA (reference sequence). This CDR3 contains 13 residues. Nested PCRs of roughly 15 and 9 cycles, two in total, were run on TCRalpha and TCRbeta cDNA. TCRdb re-called the 5' RACE reads; every CDR3 protein appears as one record, without DNA. This table holds 200,000 to 250,000 distinct CDR3 sequences. On this clonotype: Its target is unknown.

This TCR was recovered from a human donor with ulcerative colitis or Crohn's disease, or a healthy co-twin of an affected twin (not recorded which). The chain joins TRBV20-1 to TRBJ2-7; the D gene TCRdb calls, TRBD2, cannot be checked with no DNA. The source material was blood. CDR3 protein: CSAQPSGTIEQYF.